The T cell receptor (beta chain) under discussion was sequenced for a study of regulatory T cells in long-lasting Graves disease. This clonotype has at least ten counts. Regarding time point: newly diagnosed GD, antithyroid drugs for less than 3 months. RNA extracted from PBMCs served as the sequencing template. V was shortened by 4 bases and J by 0 bases, with 16 bases between the two germline ends. Germline V CDR1 and CDR2: SGHNT, YYREEE (reference sequence). The CDR3 is 16 residues long. Building of the TCR beta libraries involved iRepertoire HTBI primers and Arm-PCR of CDR3 regions. Using its own MiXCR run on the multiplex PCR reads, TCRdb lists one record per CDR3 protein. The data contain approximately 270,000 distinct CDR3 sequences, approximately 20% of them singletons. In addition, the sample was reused for a study of T cells in Graves' hyperthyroidism and ophthalmopathy. That paper states: The study based diagnoses on clinical symptoms, serum thyroxine and TRAb, thyroid ultrasound and orbital computed tomography.

This clonotype originated in a young woman with Graves disease. The rearrangement joins TRBV5-4 to TRBJ1-1; D uncertain. The sequences come from peripheral blood mononuclear cells (PBMCs), collected at new diagnosis, from a patient treated with antithyroid drugs. This CDR3 is CASSPGGPALNTEAFF. Here the CDR3 DNA reads TGTGCCAGCAGCCCTGGCGGACCCGCTCTGAACACTGAAGCTTTCTTT.